The following is a TCR beta chain sequence with its context. The sample is drawn from a study of blood T cell repertoires in COVID-19. Study background: The United States, Italy and Spain supplied acute and convalescent COVID-19 samples.

J lost 8 bases, V lost 2 bases, and 3 bases had no gene match. Germline V CDR1 and CDR2: LGHDT, YNNKEL (reference sequence). The CDR3 runs to 14 residues. Original data processing: Reference gene primers were amplified, and this amplification served to estimate nucleated cell counts. Generated by immunoSEQ multiplex PCR, the TCRdb table keeps only in-frame clones and is missing some. V and J calls and clone size are given by that table; D and trimming were obtained from the DNA. This repertoire shows around 300,000 clones, about nine tenths found once; its top ten account for roughly 2.9%. Sequencing was performed on peripheral blood. The clonotype was recovered from a woman under 40 with COVID-19, enrolled during active disease. The chain combines TRBV3-1 (or the pseudogene TRBV3-2) with TRBJ1-6; 7 bases align to TRBD1. CDR3 bases: TGTGCCAGCAGCCAAAACAGGGGAGATTCACCCCTCCACTTT. As protein: CASSQNRGDSPLHF.